Below, 19 T cell receptor beta chains from the same sample are listed, as sequenced in a study of blood T cell repertoires in COVID-19. Assay: immunoSEQ multiplex PCR; the TCRdb copy retains only in-frame clones and omits some. The repertoire has over 200,000 clones, 84% of them found once; the top ten carry 15% to 20%. Material for sequencing was peripheral blood. All receptors come from an elderly woman with active or convalescent COVID-19.

J is TRBJ2-5 and V is TRBV25-1; weak D call: TRBD2 (6 bases). The CDR3 is made up of 15 amino acids. Germline V gene lookup returns CDR1 MGHDK and CDR2 SYGVNS. Trimming pared 2 bases from V and 4 bases from J, leaving 14 bases between. The CDR3 loop reads CASSEEGQRVETQYF. The DNA for the CDR3 is TGTGCCAGCAGTGAAGAGGGGCAGCGGGTAGAGACCCAGTACTTC.

The chain employs TRBV5-6 and TRBJ2-1; possibly TRBD1 for D (7 bases). From germline, CDR1 is SGHDT and CDR2 YYEEEE. Trimming stripped 4 bases from V and 6 bases from J, with 17 bases between. This CDR3 spans 15 amino acids. The DNA of the CDR3 is TGTGCCAGCAGCCCGACAGGGTTGGGGGGCAATGAGCAGTTCTTC. Protein product: CASSPTGLGGNEQFF.

The chain combines TRBV5-6 with TRBJ2-6; 9 bases are shared with TRBD1. CDR1 and CDR2 (germline): SGHDT, YYEEEE. The CDR3 spans 15 residues. Germline trimming cut 5 bases from V and 1 base from J; bases unmatched to any gene: 1. The CDR3 is CASSGQGSGANVLTF. CDR3 nucleotides: TGTGCCAGCAGTGGACAGGGGTCTGGGGCCAACGTCCTGACTTTC.

This sequence joins TRBV7-2 and TRBJ2-1; D is possibly TRBD1 (5 bases). Trimming shortened V by 5 bases and J by 9 bases, and 14 bases separated the two germline ends. This CDR3 is 13 amino acids long. CDR1 and CDR2 (germline): SGHTA, FQGNSA. The DNA of the CDR3 is TGTGCCAGCAGCCCGATAGGGGTCGGTGAGCAGTTCTTC. Translating gives CASSPIGVGEQFF. The entire variable domain, with the rest obtained from reference TRBV7-2 and TRBJ2-1, is as follows: GAGVSQSPSNKVTEKGKDVELRCDPISGHTALYWYRQSLGQGLEFLIYFQGNSAPDKSGLPSDRFSAERTGGSVSTLTIQRTQQEDSAVYLCASSPIGVGEQFFGPGTRLTVL.

The chain combines TRBV18 with TRBJ1-2, with 8 positions matching TRBD1. From germline, CDR1 is KGHSH and CDR2 LQKENI. Trimming took 2 bases from V and 6 from J; bases not matched to a gene: 5. The CDR3 length is 14 residues. CDR3 residues: CASSPRQGNDGYTF. CDR3 DNA: TGTGCCAGCTCACCAAGACAGGGGAACGATGGCTACACCTTC.

The chain links TRBV9 to TRBJ2-3, with D possibly matching TRBD2 (6 bases). The CDR3 runs to 15 residues. Trimming removed 0 bases from V and 1 base from J, with 9 bases in between. CDR1 is SGDLS and CDR2 is YYNGEE in the germline V gene. DNA of the CDR3: TGTGCCAGCAGCGTAGGCGGGATCGGCACAGATACGCAGTATTTT. Its protein is CASSVGGIGTDTQYF.

The chain uses TRBV21-1 and TRBJ1-2. TRBV21-1 is labeled a pseudogene. CDR3 length: 15 amino acids. For the CDR3, the DNA is TGTGCCAGCACAAGTCCCCCCGGTCTTAACTATGGCTACACCTTC. It specifies CASTSPPGLNYGYTF.

This chain joins TRBV19 and TRBJ1-5; 7 bases are a match to TRBD1. CDR1 and CDR2 (germline): LNHDA, SQIVND (reference sequence). This CDR3 is built from 16 residues. The trim removed 9 bases at V and 6 bases at J, leaving 17 bases unmatched. The CDR3 region is CASLNPGTVLSQPQHF. DNA of the CDR3: TGTGCCAGCCTCAACCCCGGGACAGTGTTATCTCAGCCCCAGCATTTT.

This chain connects TRBV6-2 or TRBV6-3 to TRBJ2-3; D gene ambiguous. The CDR3 spans 12 residues. The ends were cut back, 2 bases at V and 3 bases at J, with 3 bases in the middle. Germline V gene lookup returns CDR1 MNHEY and CDR2 SVGEGT. The DNA for the CDR3 is TGTGCCAGCAGTTACCGGACAGATACGCAGTATTTT. Protein product: CASSYRTDTQYF.

The rearrangement joins TRBV5-6 to TRBJ1-2; TRBD1 is a possible D gene (5 bases). This CDR3 is built from 14 residues. CDR1 and CDR2 (germline): SGHDT, YYEEEE. V was pared by 4 bases and J by 5 bases, with 15 bases between. CDR3 in amino acids: CASSVKGRAYGYTF. The CDR3 DNA follows: TGTGCCAGCAGCGTGAAAGGCAGGGCATATGGCTACACCTTC.

V and J are TRBV7-2 and TRBJ2-7, with TRBD2 as a possible D gene (6 bases). The V end lost 2 bases, the J end lost 3 bases, and 14 bases lay between the germline ends. This CDR3 is built from 15 residues. Germline CDR1 SGHTA, CDR2 FQGNSA. CDR3 loop: CASSLTPSVIYEQYF. The CDR3 region has the DNA TGTGCCAGCAGCTTAACGCCTAGCGTGATCTACGAGCAGTACTTC.

This chain uses TRBV6-5 with TRBJ1-3; tentatively, D is TRBD1 (5 bases). The CDR3 covers 16 residues. V was pared by 2 bases and J by 0 bases, with 11 bases between. Looked up from germline, CDR1 is MNHEY and CDR2 is SVGAGI. The CDR3 loop reads CASSYGAGLSGNTIYF. The CDR3 DNA follows: TGTGCCAGCAGTTACGGGGCAGGGCTCTCTGGAAACACCATATATTTT.

This sequence joins TRBV11-3 and TRBJ2-1; 9 bases fit TRBD1. The CDR3 sequence is 15 residues long. V shed 5 bases and J 8 bases; nucleotides not matched to a gene: 10. Germline V gene sequence: CDR1 SGHNT, CDR2 YENEEA. CDR3 bases: TGTGCCAGCAGCAAATCACAGGGGGCGGGAGATGAGCAGTTCTTC. Its translation: CASSKSQGAGDEQFF.

This sequence joins TRBV18 and TRBJ2-4; 8 nucleotides align to TRBD1. The CDR3 covers 17 residues. J gave up 6 bases and V 4 bases, and 14 bases lay outside the gene matches. Germline V lookup: CDR1 KGHSH, CDR2 LQKENI. The CDR3 region is CASSRAGTGGGVNIQYF. The CDR3 region has the DNA TGTGCCAGCTCACGCGCCGGGACAGGCGGCGGGGTAAACATTCAGTACTTC.

The chain uses TRBV6-6 and TRBJ1-2, with 11 bases aligning to TRBD1. The length of the CDR3 is 15 residues. Germline lookup yields CDR1 MNHNY and CDR2 SVGAGI (reference sequence). Unmatched junction bases numbered 6, after V lost 5 bases and J lost 4 bases. CDR3 in DNA: TGTGCCAGCAGTCAACCGGGACAGGGGGTCTATGGCTACACCTTC. It yields the protein CASSQPGQGVYGYTF.

The gene calls are TRBV7-2 and TRBJ2-2, with 9 bases identical to TRBD2. CDR3 length: 15 amino acids. Looked up from germline, CDR1 is SGHTA and CDR2 is FQGNSA. V gave up 0 bases and J gave up 6 bases; unmatched junction bases: 2. The CDR3 DNA follows: TGTGCCAGCAGCTTAGCAGCGGGAGGCCCCGGGGAGCTGTTTTTT. It yields the protein CASSLAAGGPGELFF.

The V and J genes are TRBV29-1 and TRBJ2-5; perhaps TRBD2 as D (5 bases). Germline assignment: CDR1 SQVTM and CDR2 ANQGSEA. The CDR3 has 14 amino acids. The V gene lost 5 bases and the J gene lost 5 bases, with 18 bases spanning the gap. In nucleotides, the CDR3 is TGCAGCGTTTCCCTCCGAGGGTGGGCGGAGACCCAGTACTTC. It specifies CSVSLRGWAETQYF.

The rearrangement uses TRBV7-2 and TRBJ2-5, with D possibly TRBD1 on 5 matching bases. Trimming stripped 1 base from V and 5 bases from J, with 14 bases between. Germline values: CDR1 SGHTA, CDR2 FQGNSA. The CDR3 consists of 15 residues. The CDR3 sequence is CASSLDRPNRETQYF. The CDR3 DNA reads as TGTGCCAGCAGCTTAGACAGGCCGAATCGGGAGACCCAGTACTTC.

Only a few counts were recorded for this clone. The rearrangement uses TRBV21-1 and TRBJ1-5; the table's D gene call, TRBD1, was not cross checked with the DNA. TRBV21-1 is a recognized pseudogene. CDR3 size: 16 residues. CDR3 in amino acids: CASSKFSTGGIQPQHF. In nucleotides, the CDR3 is TGTGCCAGCAGCAAATTTAGTACAGGGGGCATTCAGCCCCAGCATTTT.